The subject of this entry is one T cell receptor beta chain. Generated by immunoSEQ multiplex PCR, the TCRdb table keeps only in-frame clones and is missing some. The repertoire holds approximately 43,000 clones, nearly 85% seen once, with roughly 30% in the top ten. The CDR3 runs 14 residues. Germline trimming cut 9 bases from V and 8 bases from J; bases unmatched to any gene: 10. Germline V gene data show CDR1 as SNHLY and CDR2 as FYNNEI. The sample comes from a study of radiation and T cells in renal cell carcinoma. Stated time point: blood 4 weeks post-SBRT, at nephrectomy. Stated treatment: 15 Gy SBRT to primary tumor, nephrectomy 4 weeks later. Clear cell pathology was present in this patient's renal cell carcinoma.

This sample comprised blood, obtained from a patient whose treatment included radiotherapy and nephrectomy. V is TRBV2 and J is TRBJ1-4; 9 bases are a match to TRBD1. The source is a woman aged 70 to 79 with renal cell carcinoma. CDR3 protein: CASNPQGAREKLFF. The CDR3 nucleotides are TGTGCCAGTAACCCACAGGGGGCGAGAGAAAAACTGTTTTTT.